Listed below are T cell receptor beta chains from one sample, sequenced in a study of shared clonotypes between healthy human individuals. TCRdb's table, derived via immunoSEQ multiplex PCR, lists solely in-frame clones and lacks some. Here the sample spans approximately 2,300,000 clones, around 92% being singletons. The sample comprised naive CD4+ T cells from PBMCs. The source of these receptors is a man younger than 35 in good health. Some clones in this sample may be carry-over from other donors' samples. Each CDR3 is given with its conserved first and last residue. The D gene is left open where the match is weak. Clone size appears in some rows only: once, few, many, or a class for an expanded clone.

cdr3_aa: CASSLSGGTNQPQHF
cdr3_nt: TGTGCCAGCAGTTTATCAGGGGGTACCAATCAGCCCCAGCATTTT
clone_size: NA
j_call: TRBJ1-5
v_call: TRBV27
d_call: NA

cdr3_aa: CASSLTVAGEWNEQFF
cdr3_nt: TGCGCCAGCAGCCTCACCGTAGCGGGAGAGTGGAATGAGCAGTTCTTC
clone_size: NA
j_call: TRBJ2-1
v_call: TRBV4-1
d_call: TRBD2

cdr3_aa: CASSWQESYEQYF
cdr3_nt: TGTGCCAGCAGTTGGCAGGAATCCTACGAGCAGTACTTC
clone_size: NA
j_call: TRBJ2-7
v_call: TRBV6-6
d_call: NA

cdr3_aa: CASSLAQPDTQYF
cdr3_nt: TGTGCCAGCAGTTTAGCCCAGCCGGATACGCAGTATTTT
clone_size: NA
j_call: TRBJ2-3
v_call: TRBV27
d_call: NA

cdr3_aa: CASSLAQGSPNQPQHF
cdr3_nt: TGTGCCAGCAGTTTGGCCCAGGGGAGTCCCAATCAGCCCCAGCATTTT
clone_size: NA
j_call: TRBJ1-5
v_call: TRBV28
d_call: NA

cdr3_aa: CASSEVRADQPQHF
cdr3_nt: TGTGCCAGCAGTGAAGTACGGGCCGATCAGCCCCAGCATTTT
clone_size: NA
j_call: TRBJ1-5
v_call: TRBV2
d_call: NA

cdr3_aa: CASRAGTGGLGEKLFF
cdr3_nt: TGTGCCAGCAGAGCCGGGACAGGGGGCCTTGGGGAAAAACTGTTTTTT
clone_size: NA
j_call: TRBJ1-4
v_call: TRBV6-6
d_call: TRBD1

cdr3_aa: CASSAGGRGTYEQYF
cdr3_nt: TGTGCCAGCAGCGCCGGCGGGAGGGGCACCTACGAGCAGTACTTC
clone_size: NA
j_call: TRBJ2-7
v_call: TRBV9
d_call: TRBD2

cdr3_aa: CAWSRGVRSPLHF
cdr3_nt: TGTGCCTGGAGTCGGGGGGTAAGGTCACCCCTCCACTTT
clone_size: NA
j_call: TRBJ1-6
v_call: TRBV30
d_call: NA

cdr3_aa: CASSQGGTGTFF
cdr3_nt: TGTGCCAGCAGCCAAGGTGGGACAGGGACTTTCTTT
clone_size: once
j_call: TRBJ1-1
v_call: TRBV14
d_call: TRBD1

cdr3_aa: CASSLRRDRGSGYTF
cdr3_nt: TGTGCCAGCAGTTTGCGCCGGGACAGGGGTTCCGGCTACACCTTC
clone_size: once
j_call: TRBJ1-2
v_call: TRBV28
d_call: TRBD1

cdr3_aa: CSVRGTSSTDTQYF
cdr3_nt: TGCAGCGTTCGGGGGACGTCTAGCACAGATACGCAGTATTTT
clone_size: NA
j_call: TRBJ2-3
v_call: TRBV29-1
d_call: NA

cdr3_aa: CAGTTGGRTDTQYF
cdr3_nt: TGTGCCGGGACTACAGGGGGACGCACAGATACGCAGTATTTT
clone_size: NA
j_call: TRBJ2-3
v_call: TRBV30
d_call: NA

cdr3_aa: CASSTAQIQNTEAFF
cdr3_nt: TGTGCCAGCTCAACGGCCCAAATACAGAACACTGAAGCTTTCTTT
clone_size: NA
j_call: TRBJ1-1
v_call: TRBV18
d_call: NA

cdr3_aa: CASSKIMLGNTQYF
cdr3_nt: TGTGCCAGCAGCAAAATAATGTTGGGGAATACGCAGTATTTT
clone_size: NA
j_call: TRBJ2-3
v_call: TRBV7-2
d_call: NA

cdr3_aa: CASSSNRLYGYEQYF
cdr3_nt: TGTGCCAGCAGTTCAAACAGACTATATGGCTACGAGCAGTACTTC
clone_size: once
j_call: TRBJ2-7
v_call: TRBV27
d_call: NA

cdr3_aa: CASSLTRDSYEQYF
cdr3_nt: TGTGCCAGCAGCTTAACGCGGGACAGTTACGAGCAGTACTTC
clone_size: NA
j_call: TRBJ2-7
v_call: TRBV7-2
d_call: NA

cdr3_aa: CASRSALVRGAHTEAFF
cdr3_nt: TGTGCCAGCAGGTCCGCCCTAGTGAGGGGGGCCCACACTGAAGCTTTCTTT
clone_size: NA
j_call: TRBJ1-1
v_call: TRBV27
d_call: NA

cdr3_aa: CASRTGQSYNEQFF
cdr3_nt: TGCGCCAGCAGAACCGGACAGAGCTACAATGAGCAGTTCTTC
clone_size: once
j_call: TRBJ2-1
v_call: TRBV5-1
d_call: NA

cdr3_aa: CASRNGQGARGYTF
cdr3_nt: TGTGCCAGCAGAAACGGACAGGGGGCGCGTGGCTACACCTTC
clone_size: NA
j_call: TRBJ1-2
v_call: TRBV2
d_call: TRBD1

cdr3_aa: CASSRQASYNEQFF
cdr3_nt: TGTGCCAGCAGTAGGCAGGCTTCCTACAATGAGCAGTTCTTC
clone_size: NA
j_call: TRBJ2-1
v_call: TRBV6-1
d_call: NA

cdr3_aa: CASSTGTANTEAFF
cdr3_nt: TGTGCCAGCAGTACTGGGACGGCGAACACTGAAGCTTTCTTT
clone_size: NA
j_call: TRBJ1-1
v_call: TRBV9
d_call: NA

cdr3_aa: CASSPAGWADTQYF
cdr3_nt: TGTGCCAGCTCACCGGCAGGGTGGGCAGATACGCAGTATTTT
clone_size: NA
j_call: TRBJ2-3
v_call: TRBV18
d_call: NA

cdr3_aa: CASGSAGGGYTF
cdr3_nt: TGTGCCAGCGGCTCGGCGGGGGGAGGCTACACCTTC
clone_size: NA
j_call: TRBJ1-2
v_call: TRBV28
d_call: NA

cdr3_aa: CASRAGQDDYGYTF
cdr3_nt: TGCGCCAGCAGGGCGGGGCAGGATGACTATGGCTACACCTTC
clone_size: NA
j_call: TRBJ1-2
v_call: TRBV5-1
d_call: NA

cdr3_aa: CASSQDAAGTGRDGYTF
cdr3_nt: TGTGCCAGCAGCCAAGATGCCGCCGGGACAGGGAGGGATGGCTACACCTTC
clone_size: NA
j_call: TRBJ1-2
v_call: TRBV4-2
d_call: TRBD1

cdr3_aa: CASSLSGIEDGYTF
cdr3_nt: TGTGCCAGCAGCTTATCAGGTATCGAGGATGGCTACACCTTC
clone_size: NA
j_call: TRBJ1-2
v_call: TRBV7-9
d_call: NA

cdr3_aa: CASSRQVSYGYTF
cdr3_nt: TGTGCCAGCAGCCGACAGGTTAGCTATGGCTACACCTTC
clone_size: NA
j_call: TRBJ1-2
v_call: TRBV7-2
d_call: NA

cdr3_aa: CASSFADRGQETQYF
cdr3_nt: TGTGCCAGCAGCTTTGCGGACAGGGGTCAAGAGACCCAGTACTTC
clone_size: NA
j_call: TRBJ2-5
v_call: TRBV5-4
d_call: TRBD1

cdr3_aa: CASSLFQASTDTQYF
cdr3_nt: TGTGCCAGCAGCTTATTCCAGGCTAGCACAGATACGCAGTATTTT
clone_size: NA
j_call: TRBJ2-3
v_call: TRBV7-3
d_call: NA

cdr3_aa: CASSPAGTGVETQYF
cdr3_nt: TGTGCCAGCAGTCCAGCCGGGACAGGGGTAGAGACCCAGTACTTC
clone_size: NA
j_call: TRBJ2-5
v_call: TRBV28
d_call: TRBD1

cdr3_aa: CASSLSGTNEQYF
cdr3_nt: TGTGCCAGCAGCTTAAGTGGGACTAATGAGCAGTACTTC
clone_size: NA
j_call: TRBJ2-7
v_call: TRBV7-3
d_call: TRBD2

cdr3_aa: CAWSWGPVNEKLFF
cdr3_nt: TGTGCCTGGAGTTGGGGGCCCGTTAATGAAAAACTGTTTTTT
clone_size: NA
j_call: TRBJ1-4
v_call: TRBV30
d_call: NA

cdr3_aa: CASSVAGQGGQETQYF
cdr3_nt: TGTGCCAGCAGCGTAGCGGGACAGGGGGGTCAAGAGACCCAGTACTTC
clone_size: NA
j_call: TRBJ2-5
v_call: TRBV9
d_call: TRBD1

cdr3_aa: CASSYSPSGYYEQYF
cdr3_nt: TGTGCCAGCAGTTACTCACCTAGCGGGTACTACGAGCAGTACTTC
clone_size: NA
j_call: TRBJ2-7
v_call: TRBV6-5
d_call: TRBD2

cdr3_aa: CASSPARNTGELFF
cdr3_nt: TGTGCCAGCTCACCGGCCCGGAACACCGGGGAGCTGTTTTTT
clone_size: NA
j_call: TRBJ2-2
v_call: TRBV18
d_call: NA

cdr3_aa: CASSSPRTRPYEQYF
cdr3_nt: TGTGCCAGTAGTTCCCCCAGGACACGTCCCTACGAGCAGTACTTC
clone_size: NA
j_call: TRBJ2-7
v_call: TRBV19
d_call: NA

cdr3_aa: CASSEDGGVNQPQHF
cdr3_nt: TGTGCCAGCAGTGAAGACGGAGGGGTCAATCAGCCCCAGCATTTT
clone_size: NA
j_call: TRBJ1-5
v_call: TRBV2
d_call: NA

cdr3_aa: CASSQPRVGLETQYF
cdr3_nt: TGTGCCAGCAGCCAACCTAGGGTGGGCCTAGAGACCCAGTACTTC
clone_size: NA
j_call: TRBJ2-5
v_call: TRBV14
d_call: NA

cdr3_aa: CASSLAVGVLSNQPQHF
cdr3_nt: TGTGCCAGCAGCTTGGCCGTCGGCGTGCTTAGCAATCAGCCCCAGCATTTT
clone_size: once
j_call: TRBJ1-5
v_call: TRBV5-4
d_call: NA

cdr3_aa: CASSPEGSRTEAFF
cdr3_nt: TGCGCCAGCAGCCCGGAGGGTTCGAGGACTGAAGCTTTCTTT
clone_size: few
j_call: TRBJ1-1
v_call: TRBV5-1
d_call: NA

cdr3_aa: CASSGQGHTDTQYF
cdr3_nt: TGCGCCAGCAGCGGACAGGGACATACAGATACGCAGTATTTT
clone_size: once
j_call: TRBJ2-3
v_call: TRBV5-1
d_call: TRBD1

cdr3_aa: CASSETPAHYGYTF
cdr3_nt: TGTGCCAGCAGTGAAACGCCGGCTCACTATGGCTACACCTTC
clone_size: NA
j_call: TRBJ1-2
v_call: TRBV6-1
d_call: NA

cdr3_aa: CASSIAGSYGYTF
cdr3_nt: TGTGCCAGTAGTATCGCAGGAAGCTATGGCTACACCTTC
clone_size: NA
j_call: TRBJ1-2
v_call: TRBV19
d_call: NA

cdr3_aa: CASSEGLGVIYGYTF
cdr3_nt: TGTGCCAGCAGTGAAGGGCTCGGGGTGATCTATGGCTACACCTTC
clone_size: NA
j_call: TRBJ1-2
v_call: TRBV6-1
d_call: NA

cdr3_aa: CSVTDRGQDEQYF
cdr3_nt: TGCAGCGTTACGGACAGGGGGCAGGACGAGCAGTACTTC
clone_size: NA
j_call: TRBJ2-7
v_call: TRBV29-1
d_call: TRBD1

cdr3_aa: CASSYGLYSGNTIYF
cdr3_nt: TGTGCCAGCAGTTACGGTCTCTACTCTGGAAACACCATATATTTT
clone_size: once
j_call: TRBJ1-3
v_call: TRBV6-6
d_call: NA

cdr3_aa: CASQAIRYEQYF
cdr3_nt: TGTGCCAGCCAAGCGATACGCTACGAGCAGTACTTC
clone_size: NA
j_call: TRBJ2-7
v_call: TRBV6-1
d_call: NA

cdr3_aa: CASSYSAGGPYTQYF
cdr3_nt: TGTGCCAGCAGTTACTCGGCGGGAGGGCCTTATACGCAGTATTTT
clone_size: NA
j_call: TRBJ2-3
v_call: TRBV6-6
d_call: TRBD2

cdr3_aa: CASSEDRAVSYNEQFF
cdr3_nt: TGTGCCAGCAGTGAAGACAGGGCTGTCTCCTACAATGAGCAGTTCTTC
clone_size: NA
j_call: TRBJ2-1
v_call: TRBV25-1
d_call: TRBD1

cdr3_aa: CASSQGNNRDIQYF
cdr3_nt: TGCGCCAGCAGCCAGGGGAATAATAGGGACATTCAGTACTTC
clone_size: NA
j_call: TRBJ2-4
v_call: TRBV4-1
d_call: NA

cdr3_aa: CAWNGGIAGLQETQYF
cdr3_nt: TGTGCCTGGAACGGGGGGATAGCGGGGCTACAAGAGACCCAGTACTTC
clone_size: NA
j_call: TRBJ2-5
v_call: TRBV30
d_call: TRBD2

cdr3_aa: CAWSLAGAGNQPQHF
cdr3_nt: TGTGCCTGGAGTCTTGCGGGCGCCGGCAATCAGCCCCAGCATTTT
clone_size: NA
j_call: TRBJ1-5
v_call: TRBV30
d_call: NA

cdr3_aa: CAWSRLQITTNEKLFF
cdr3_nt: TGTGCCTGGAGTCGACTCCAGATAACAACTAATGAAAAACTGTTTTTT
clone_size: NA
j_call: TRBJ1-4
v_call: TRBV30
d_call: NA